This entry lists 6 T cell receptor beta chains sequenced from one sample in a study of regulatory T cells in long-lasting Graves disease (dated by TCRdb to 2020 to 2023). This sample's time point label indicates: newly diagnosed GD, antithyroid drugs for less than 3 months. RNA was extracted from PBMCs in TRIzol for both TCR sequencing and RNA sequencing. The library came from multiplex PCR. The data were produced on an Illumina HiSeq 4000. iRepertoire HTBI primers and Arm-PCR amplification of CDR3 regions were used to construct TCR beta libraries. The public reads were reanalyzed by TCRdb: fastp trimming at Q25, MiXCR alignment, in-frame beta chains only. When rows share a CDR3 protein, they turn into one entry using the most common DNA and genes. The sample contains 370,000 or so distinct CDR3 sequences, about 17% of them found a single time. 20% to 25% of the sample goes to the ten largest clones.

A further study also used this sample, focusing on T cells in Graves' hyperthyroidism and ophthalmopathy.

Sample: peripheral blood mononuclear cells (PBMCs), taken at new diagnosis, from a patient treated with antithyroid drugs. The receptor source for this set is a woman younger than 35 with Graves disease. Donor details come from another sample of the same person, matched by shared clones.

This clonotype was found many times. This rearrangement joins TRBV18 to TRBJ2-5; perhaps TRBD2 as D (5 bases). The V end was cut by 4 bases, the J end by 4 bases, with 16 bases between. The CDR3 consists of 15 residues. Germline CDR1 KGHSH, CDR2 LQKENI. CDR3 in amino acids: CASSLPGGGGETQYF. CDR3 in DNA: TGTGCCAGCTCACTCCCAGGAGGAGGCGGAGAGACCCAGTACTTC.

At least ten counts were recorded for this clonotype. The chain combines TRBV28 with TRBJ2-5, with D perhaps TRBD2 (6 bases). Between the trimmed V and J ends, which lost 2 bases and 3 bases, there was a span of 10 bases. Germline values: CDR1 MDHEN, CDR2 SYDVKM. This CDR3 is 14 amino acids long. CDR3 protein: CASSLAGKKETQYF. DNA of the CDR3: TGTGCCAGCAGTTTAGCGGGAAAGAAAGAGACCCAGTACTTC.

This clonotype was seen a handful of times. CDR3 residues: CSVEEWGTRRETQYF. In nucleotides, the CDR3 is TGCAGCGTTGAAGAGTGGGGGACTAGAAGGGAGACCCAGTACTTC. The chain couples TRBV29-1 to TRBJ2-5; 8 nucleotides match TRBD2. The J segment lost 5 bases and the V segment lost 0 bases, leaving 8 bases of the junction unmatched. Germline V lookup: CDR1 SQVTM, CDR2 ANQGSEA. The CDR3 is 15 residues long.

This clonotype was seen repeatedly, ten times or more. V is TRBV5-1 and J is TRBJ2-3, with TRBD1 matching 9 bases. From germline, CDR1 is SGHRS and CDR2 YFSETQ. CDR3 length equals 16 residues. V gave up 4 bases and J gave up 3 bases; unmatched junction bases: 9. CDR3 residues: CASSKDRDRATDTQYF. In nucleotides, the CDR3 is TGCGCCAGCAGCAAAGACCGGGACAGGGCAACAGATACGCAGTATTTT.

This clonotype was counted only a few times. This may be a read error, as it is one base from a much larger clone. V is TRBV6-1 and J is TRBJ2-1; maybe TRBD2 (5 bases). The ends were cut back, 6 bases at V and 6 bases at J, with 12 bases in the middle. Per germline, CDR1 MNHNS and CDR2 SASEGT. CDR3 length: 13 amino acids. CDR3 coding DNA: TGTGCCAGCAGGCCAACTAGTCCCAATGAGCAGTTCTTC. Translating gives CASRPTSPNEQFF.

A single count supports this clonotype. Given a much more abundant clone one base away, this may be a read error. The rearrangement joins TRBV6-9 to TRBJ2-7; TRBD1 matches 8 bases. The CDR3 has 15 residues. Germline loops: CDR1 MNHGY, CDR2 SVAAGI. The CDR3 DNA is TGTGCCAGCAGTTACCCCGGACAGGGCTCCTACGAGCAGTGCTTC. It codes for CASSYPGQGSYEQCF.